Following are 21 T cell receptor beta chains from one sample sequenced in a study of Ad26.COV2.S vaccination and SARS-CoV-2 variants. The treatment denotes: 19 received Ad26.COV2.S at low or high dose, single or two shots; 5 received placebo; per-sample allocation not given. Samples were taken on day 63 after the first vaccine or placebo injection. Using immunoSEQ multiplex PCR, the repertoire was profiled, and TCRdb retains in-frame clones only, with some absent. The table shows under 400,000 clones, with more than 75% occurring only once. This material consisted of peripheral blood, taken in a trial of Ad26.COV2.S vaccine versus placebo. These receptors were collected from a person between 18 and 60 years old who received the Ad26.COV2.S COVID-19 vaccine or a placebo.

This clone has more than one count but fewer than ten. V usage is TRBV19 and J usage is TRBJ1-1; TRBD1 agrees at 7 bases. The CDR3 totals 14 residues. Looked up from germline, CDR1 is LNHDA and CDR2 is SQIVND (reference sequence). Losses at the gene ends were 5 bases for V and 2 bases for J; bases not matched to a gene: 5. CDR3 sequence reads: CASSLGTVNTEAFF. The CDR3, as DNA: TGTGCCAGTAGTCTTGGGACAGTAAACACTGAAGCTTTCTTT.

CDR3 DNA sequence: TGTGCCTGGATGGGACCAGGGCCTATCGAGCAGTACTTC. This codes for CAWMGPGPIEQYF. This rearrangement joins TRBV30 to TRBJ2-7; possibly TRBD1 or TRBD2 for D (5 bases each). The V and J ends lost 4 bases and 6 bases respectively, with 16 bases between them. The CDR3 is made up of 13 amino acids. Per germline, CDR1 GTSNPN and CDR2 SVGIG (reference sequence).

V and J are TRBV19 and TRBJ2-1; 7 positions match TRBD2. The CDR3 is 14 residues long. After removal of 8 bases from V and 0 bases from J, the junction contained 4 bases not matched to a gene. Germline V gene sequence: CDR1 LNHDA, CDR2 SQIVND (reference sequence). DNA for the CDR3: TGTGCCAGTGGGGGGAGGGTCTCCTACAATGAGCAGTTCTTC. Its protein is CASGGRVSYNEQFF.

This clone was observed a handful of times. This rearrangement joins TRBV5-1 to TRBJ2-7; tentatively, D is TRBD1 (6 bases). CDR3 length equals 14 residues. Trimming cost V 3 bases and J 3 bases, with 13 bases left between them. Germline lookup yields CDR1 SGHRS and CDR2 YFSETQ. CDR3 in amino acids: CASSWDNPLYEQYF. The CDR3 nucleotides are TGCGCCAGCAGCTGGGACAACCCACTCTACGAGCAGTACTTC.

The rearrangement joins TRBV30 to TRBJ2-1, with no clear D. Germline CDR1 GTSNPN, CDR2 SVGIG (reference sequence). V lost 4 bases and J 9 bases, leaving 13 bases between the germline ends. The CDR3 is made up of 12 amino acids. In nucleotides, the CDR3 is TGTGCCTGGAACTCAGAATGGAGTGAGCAGTTCTTC. Amino acids: CAWNSEWSEQFF.

The rearrangement links TRBV6-5 to TRBJ1-4, with 7 bases matching TRBD1. The CDR3 spans 15 residues. In germline, CDR1 is MNHEY, CDR2 SVGAGI. The junction had 10 bases not matched to a gene; V was cut back by 4 bases and J by 8 bases. The CDR3 region has the DNA TGTGCCAGCAGTTCCGACAGGGTGAGAGGCGAAAAACTGTTTTTT. Translated, it gives CASSSDRVRGEKLFF.

The V and J genes are TRBV7-3 and TRBJ2-1; D gene unclear. In germline, CDR1 is SGHTA, CDR2 FQGTGA. There are 15 residues in the CDR3. Trimming took 2 bases from V and 6 from J, leaving 14 bases between them. The CDR3 nucleotides are TGTGCCAGCAGCTTACAGTCTTTGTTTAGCAATGAGCAGTTCTTC. Protein sequence: CASSLQSLFSNEQFF.

The chain recombines TRBV13 with TRBJ1-1; D might be TRBD1 (6 bases). The CDR3 runs 15 residues. V shed 5 bases and J shed 3 bases, with 16 bases lying between them. CDR1 PRHDT and CDR2 FYEKMQ come from the germline V gene (reference sequence). The CDR3 here is CASSQGITGDTEAFF. For the CDR3, the DNA is TGTGCCAGCAGCCAGGGGATAACTGGGGACACTGAAGCTTTCTTT.

The chain recombines TRBV27 with TRBJ2-5; possibly TRBD1 for D (6 bases). CDR1 MNHEY and CDR2 SMNVEV come from the germline V gene (reference sequence). The CDR3 sequence is 15 residues long. Trimming stripped 5 bases from V and 0 bases from J, with 13 bases between. CDR3 nucleotides: TGTGCCAGCAGTCTCGACAGGACCAACCAAGAGACCCAGTACTTC. It encodes CASSLDRTNQETQYF.

This sequence joins TRBV30 and TRBJ1-2; D remains unclear. With 3 bases removed from V and 2 bases from J, the gap between germline ends came to 10 bases. In germline, CDR1 is GTSNPN, CDR2 SVGIG (reference sequence). The CDR3 consists of 13 residues. This CDR3 is CAWRGGENYGYTF. Here the CDR3 DNA reads TGTGCCTGGAGAGGCGGGGAGAACTATGGCTACACCTTC.

The chain combines TRBV5-1 with TRBJ1-3, with D perhaps TRBD1 (5 bases). V was shortened by 0 bases and J by 0 bases, with 13 bases between the two germline ends. There are 17 residues in the CDR3. Germline CDR1 and CDR2: SGHRS and YFSETQ. The CDR3 loop is CASSLAPGPNSGNTIYF. The DNA of the CDR3 is TGCGCCAGCAGCTTGGCCCCGGGGCCAAACTCTGGAAACACCATATATTTT.

The chain links TRBV12-5 to TRBJ1-4; TRBD1 agrees at 7 bases. This CDR3 spans 23 amino acids. V gave up 3 bases and J gave up 6 bases; unmatched junction bases: 31. Germline V gives CDR1 LGHNT, CDR2 FRNRAP. The CDR3 loop reads CASGFLSWAHPQGTDRFDEKLFF. CDR3 bases: TGTGCTAGTGGTTTCTTAAGCTGGGCGCACCCGCAGGGGACAGACCGTTTTGATGAAAAACTGTTTTTT.

The chain has TRBV4-1 and TRBJ2-4; 7 nucleotides line up with TRBD1. The CDR3 has 18 residues. The J segment lost 0 bases and the V segment lost 1 base, leaving 9 bases of the junction unmatched. Germline loops: CDR1 MGHRA, CDR2 YSYEKL. In DNA form, the CDR3 reads TGCGCCAGCAGCCAAGCAGAGGACAGGAGTCTAGCCAAAAACATTCAGTACTTC. It translates to CASSQAEDRSLAKNIQYF.

The chain carries TRBV18 and TRBJ2-7; TRBD1 aligns across 7 bases. The CDR3 extends over 15 amino acids. Germline V lookup: CDR1 KGHSH, CDR2 LQKENI. V was clipped by 2 bases and J by 0 bases; unmatched bases: 4. This CDR3 reads CASSPSRDSSYEQYF. The CDR3 bases are TGTGCCAGCTCACCAAGCCGGGACAGCTCCTACGAGCAGTACTTC.

This chain connects TRBV6-2 or TRBV6-3 to TRBJ2-7; the D is unclear. This CDR3 is built from 16 residues. With 0 bases removed from V and 2 bases from J, the gap between germline ends came to 14 bases. Germline assignment: CDR1 MNHEY and CDR2 SVGEGT. The CDR3 protein is CASSYSPTGYTYEQYF. The CDR3 region has the DNA TGTGCCAGCAGTTACTCTCCAACTGGATACACCTACGAGCAGTACTTC.

The rearrangement joins TRBV9 to TRBJ1-2; a possible D gene is TRBD1 (6 bases). The germline V gene has CDR1 SGDLS and CDR2 YYNGEE. The CDR3 has 15 amino acids. The V and J ends lost 0 bases and 7 bases respectively, with 16 bases between them. In DNA, the CDR3 is TGTGCCAGCAGCGTAGGAGCGACAGGTCTTCGTGGCTACACCTTC. This sequence encodes CASSVGATGLRGYTF.

The chain employs TRBV11-3 and TRBJ2-3, with D maybe TRBD2 (6 bases). V gave up 4 bases and J gave up 0 bases, with 11 bases separating them. This CDR3 has 15 residues. The germline V gene has CDR1 SGHNT and CDR2 YENEEA. The CDR3 sequence is CASSSQGTSTDTQYF. The CDR3 DNA follows: TGTGCCAGCAGCTCTCAAGGGACTAGCACAGATACGCAGTATTTT.

This chain links TRBV6-5 with TRBJ1-2; 7 nucleotides align to TRBD1. This CDR3 comprises 14 residues. The V segment lost 6 bases and the J segment 6 bases; nucleotides outside the gene matches: 10. The germline V gene encodes CDR1 MNHEY and CDR2 SVGAGI. The CDR3 loop is CASRITGVENGYTF. CDR3 nucleotides: TGTGCCAGCAGAATAACAGGGGTTGAGAATGGCTACACCTTC.

V is TRBV5-1 and J is TRBJ1-4, with D hard to call. CDR1 SGHRS and CDR2 YFSETQ come from the germline V gene. Trimming removed 0 bases from V and 2 bases from J, with 8 bases in between. The CDR3 spans 15 residues. The CDR3 DNA reads TGCGCCAGCAGCTTGGCCGGAGGGACTAATGAAAAACTGTTTTTT. This codes for CASSLAGGTNEKLFF.

The chain joins TRBV30 to TRBJ2-1; TRBD2 matches at 8 bases. This CDR3 spans 16 amino acids. The germline V gene encodes CDR1 GTSNPN and CDR2 SVGIG (reference sequence). V gave up 3 bases and J gave up 0 bases; unmatched junction bases: 7. This chain's CDR3 is CAWRPPGGISYNEQFF. The CDR3, as DNA: TGTGCCTGGAGGCCTCCGGGGGGGATCTCCTACAATGAGCAGTTCTTC.

This sequence joins TRBV9 and TRBJ1-2, with D possibly TRBD1 on 5 matching bases. Trimming pared 0 bases from V and 4 bases from J, leaving 10 bases between. The CDR3 consists of 14 residues. Germline V gene data show CDR1 as SGDLS and CDR2 as YYNGEE. In DNA form, the CDR3 reads TGTGCCAGCAGCGTAGTGACAGCTTCCTATGGCTACACCTTC. Translated: CASSVVTASYGYTF. Full variable domain (missing parts from reference TRBV9 and TRBJ1-2): DSGVTQTPKHLITATGQRVTLRCSPRSGDLSVYWYQQSLDQGLQFLIQYYNGEERAKGNILERFSAQQFPDLHSELNLSSLELGDSALYFCASSVVTASYGYTFGSGTRLTVV.